The 7 T cell receptor beta chains below were found in one sample sequenced in a study of T-cell memory formation after mild COVID-19. MiXCR, applied by TCRdb to the 5' RACE reads, yields one record per CDR3 protein. The sample includes 110,000 to 150,000 distinct CDR3 sequences, less than 25% of them seen just once. What was sequenced was PBMCs or a T cell subset sorted from them (not recorded which). The receptor set was obtained from an adult woman who had mild COVID-19 (a few samples of this study predate the infection). Cell type and time point are not known.

The CDR3 protein is CATSDTGVSTGELFF. CDR3 bases: TGTGCCACCAGTGATACAGGGGTCTCGACCGGGGAGCTGTTTTTT. The rearrangement links TRBV24-1 to TRBJ2-2, with 7 bases fitting TRBD1. The CDR3 is made up of 15 amino acids. The germline CDR1 and CDR2 sequences are KGHDR and SFDVKD. V lost 3 bases and J lost 5; bases outside the gene matches: 5.

The chain recombines TRBV6-5 with TRBJ2-3, with 8 bases lining up with TRBD2. J lost 3 bases, V lost 2 bases, and 4 bases had no gene match. This CDR3 has 15 residues. From germline, CDR1 is MNHEY and CDR2 SVGAGI. The CDR3 sequence: CASSYATGGTDTQYF. The CDR3 coding sequence is TGTGCCAGCAGTTACGCCACGGGAGGGACAGATACGCAGTATTTT.

This clonotype was observed a few times. The rearrangement links TRBV7-9 to TRBJ2-1; 8 bases agree with TRBD1. Germline assignment: CDR1 SEHNR and CDR2 FQNEAQ (reference sequence). Trimming removed 1 base from V and 3 bases from J; junction bases left unmatched: 2. The CDR3 is made up of 15 amino acids. The CDR3 here is CASSLGQGLYNEQFF. CDR3 nucleotides: TGTGCCAGCAGCTTAGGACAGGGGCTCTACAATGAGCAGTTCTTC.

The rearrangement joins TRBV7-9 to TRBJ1-1; no clear D gene. CDR1 SEHNR and CDR2 FQNEAQ come from the germline V gene (reference sequence). The CDR3 has 12 amino acids. Trimming stripped 3 bases from V and 5 bases from J, with 7 bases between. In DNA, the CDR3 is TGTGCCAGCAGCTTCCCCGTTACTGAAGCTTTCTTT. Amino acid sequence: CASSFPVTEAFF.

CDR3 DNA: TGTGCCAGCAGTCCGTCGTGGACAGGCACCACTGAAGCTTTCTTT. It is translated as CASSPSWTGTTEAFF. The V and J genes are TRBV12-3 or TRBV12-4 and TRBJ1-1, with 7 bases matching TRBD1. Trimming cost V 5 bases and J 4 bases; bases outside gene matches: 10. The CDR3 is 15 amino acids.

The chain links TRBV29-1 to TRBJ2-1; D is perhaps TRBD2 (5 bases). Trimming pared 3 bases from V and 10 bases from J, leaving 13 bases between. CDR1 is SQVTM, CDR2 ANQGSEA, per germline. CDR3 size: 12 residues. Here the CDR3 DNA reads TGCAGCGTTGATGAGGGAGATGAGGAGCAGTTCTTC. This encodes CSVDEGDEEQFF.

This clonotype was detected only a few times. The V and J genes are TRBV11-2 and TRBJ2-2, with D possibly matching TRBD1 (6 bases). V lost 5 bases, J lost 6 bases, and 13 bases lay in between. The germline gives CDR1 SGHAT, CDR2 FQNNGV. CDR3 size: 14 residues. CDR3 region: CASSSLRGSGELFF. The CDR3, as DNA: TGTGCCAGCAGCAGCTTAAGGGGGTCCGGGGAGCTGTTTTTT.